Listed below are T cell receptor beta chains from one sample, sequenced in a study of T-cell memory formation after mild COVID-19. MiXCR, applied by TCRdb to the 5' RACE reads, yields one record per CDR3 protein. The sample yields some 320,000 distinct CDR3 sequences, approximately 15% seen once. Sample: PBMCs or a T cell subset sorted from them (not recorded which). These receptor sequences come from a man aged 18 to 30 who had mild COVID-19 (a few samples of this study predate the infection). Cell type and time point are not known. CDR3s include the opening cysteine and the closing phenylalanine or tryptophan. The D gene is left open where the match is weak. The size entry is marked missing in some rows and otherwise reads once, few, many or a size class.

>TRBJ1-4|TRBV4-3|14|many|.
CASSQGNRNEKLFF
TGCGCCAGCAGCCAAGGGAACCGTAATGAAAAACTGTTTTTT
>TRBJ2-3|TRBV12-3/TRBV12-4|13|.|.
CASLAGLTDTQYF
TGTGCCAGCTTGGCGGGGCTCACAGATACGCAGTATTTT
>TRBJ2-5|TRBV4-3|17|.|TRBD2
CASSQDPPSSGGETQYF
TGCGCCAGCAGCCAAGATCCCCCTTCAAGCGGGGGAGAGACCCAGTACTTC
>TRBJ1-5|TRBV6-6|19|few|.
CASRSLPGPIVHSNQPQHF
TGTGCCAGCAGGAGTTTACCGGGACCGATAGTCCATAGCAATCAGCCCCAGCATTTT
>TRBJ1-2|TRBV28|14|few|.
CASSPPAGEEGYTF
TGTGCCAGCAGCCCCCCCGCGGGGGAGGAGGGCTACACCTTC
>TRBJ2-5|TRBV5-5|13|few|.
CASSLDTEETQYF
TGTGCCAGCAGCTTGGACACAGAAGAGACCCAGTACTTC
>TRBJ1-1|TRBV30|17|.|TRBD1
CAWSRTGAVFSGTEAFF
TGTGCCTGGAGCAGGACAGGGGCAGTTTTCAGCGGGACTGAAGCTTTCTTT
>TRBJ1-4|TRBV4-1|14|.|.
CASSRGETNEKLFF
TGCGCCAGCAGCCGCGGGGAGACTAATGAAAAACTGTTTTTT
>TRBJ2-3|TRBV11-3|18|few|TRBD1
CASRRPGTGGASTDTQYF
TGTGCCAGCAGACGTCCCGGGACAGGGGGGGCCAGCACAGATACGCAGTATTTT
>TRBJ2-1|TRBV4-2|16|few|TRBD2
CASSQDYGGGYNEQFF
TGTGCCAGCAGCCAAGATTACGGGGGGGGATACAATGAGCAGTTCTTC
>TRBJ1-5|TRBV7-8|12|.|.
CASSSPGQPQHF
TGTGCCAGCAGCTCCCCCGGCCAGCCCCAGCATTTT
>TRBJ1-2|TRBV7-9|15|few|TRBD1
CASSFVQGLGYGYTF
TGTGCCAGCAGCTTCGTACAGGGGCTAGGCTATGGCTACACCTTC
>TRBJ2-3|TRBV18|15|few|.
CASSPPLAVADTQYF
TGTGCCAGCTCACCTCCGCTAGCCGTGGCAGATACGCAGTATTTT
>TRBJ2-1|TRBV7-3|16|many|.
CASSLGSGVKGNEQFF
TGTGCCAGCAGCTTAGGTTCGGGAGTGAAGGGCAATGAGCAGTTCTTC
>TRBJ2-5|TRBV5-1|18|.|.
CASSLVGGPGSSGGTQYF
TGCGCCAGCAGCTTGGTCGGTGGCCCTGGCTCGAGTGGGGGGACCCAGTACTTC
>TRBJ1-5|TRBV4-1|13|few|.
CASGGGGNQPQHF
TGCGCCAGCGGCGGGGGGGGGAATCAGCCCCAGCATTTT
>TRBJ1-1|TRBV7-9|14|many|.
CASSLASRSAEAFF
TGTGCCAGCAGCTTAGCCAGCCGTAGCGCTGAAGCTTTCTTT
>TRBJ1-5|TRBV6-5|15|many|.
CASSYGSGNNQPQHF
TGTGCCAGCAGTTACGGTTCGGGGAACAATCAGCCCCAGCATTTT
>TRBJ2-6|TRBV7-6|16|.|.
CASSFLDVSGANVLTF
TGTGCCAGCAGCTTTTTGGACGTCTCTGGGGCCAACGTCCTGACTTTC
>TRBJ1-1|TRBV9|15|.|.
CASSSGGRQRTEAFF
TGTGCCAGCAGCTCCGGGGGACGACAGAGAACTGAAGCTTTCTTT
>TRBJ1-4|TRBV5-1|15|few|.
CASSLAVSPRVELFF
TGCGCCAGCAGCTTGGCCGTGTCTCCGAGGGTGGAACTGTTTTTT
>TRBJ1-6|TRBV19|16|once|.
CASRRDGVRGNSPLHF
TGTGCCAGTAGGCGTGACGGGGTTCGAGGGAATTCACCCCTCCACTTT
>TRBJ2-5|TRBV12-3/TRBV12-4|13|many|.
CASSLAVEGAQYF
TGTGCCAGCAGTTTAGCGGTCGAAGGGGCCCAGTACTTC
>TRBJ2-1|TRBV11-2|13|.|.
CASSFSPNNEQFF
TGTGCCAGCAGCTTTAGCCCTAACAATGAGCAGTTCTTC
>TRBJ1-5|TRBV5-1|13|few|TRBD1
CASSGQGTQPQHF
TGCGCCAGCAGCGGACAGGGGACTCAGCCCCAGCATTTT
>TRBJ2-1|TRBV11-2|14|many|.
CASSEGLQGNEQFF
TGTGCCAGCAGCGAGGGCCTCCAGGGCAACGAGCAGTTCTTC
>TRBJ2-7|TRBV20-1|14|.|TRBD1
CSAVRQGTSYEQYF
TGCAGTGCAGTAAGACAGGGGACCTCCTACGAGCAGTACTTC
>TRBJ2-5|TRBV28|19|few|TRBD1
CASSFPDRDKASDVETQYF
TGTGCCAGCAGTTTTCCGGACAGGGACAAGGCCTCCGATGTGGAGACCCAGTACTTC
>TRBJ1-4|TRBV4-1|15|.|TRBD1
CASSHGDRDVGKLFF
TGCGCCAGCAGCCACGGGGACAGGGACGTCGGAAAACTGTTTTTT
>TRBJ1-2|TRBV4-2|14|.|.
CASSQKTFGYGYTF
TGTGCCAGCAGCCAGAAAACCTTTGGATATGGCTACACCTTC
>TRBJ1-2|TRBV4-3|14|few|.
CASSRAPGAGGYTF
TGCGCCAGCAGCCGGGCCCCAGGGGCCGGGGGCTACACCTTC
>TRBJ2-3|TRBV27|18|.|.
CASSSQGARGGRTDTQYF
TGTGCCAGCAGTTCCCAGGGGGCGCGGGGGGGGCGCACAGATACGCAGTATTTT
>TRBJ1-1|TRBV18|15|few|.
CASSPPGGGNTEAFF
TGTGCCAGCTCACCACCCGGGGGGGGTAACACTGAAGCTTTCTTT
>TRBJ1-1|TRBV10-1|14|.|TRBD1
CASSPTGSGNEAFF
TGCGCCAGCAGCCCGACAGGGTCTGGGAATGAAGCTTTCTTT
>TRBJ2-5|TRBV28|13|.|TRBD1
CASPNRGQETQYF
TGTGCCAGCCCAAACAGGGGACAAGAGACCCAGTACTTC
>TRBJ2-1|TRBV7-3|17|.|TRBD2
CASSLYPGGSSYNEQFF
TGTGCCAGCAGCTTATACCCCGGGGGGAGCTCCTACAATGAGCAGTTCTTC
>TRBJ1-2|TRBV12-3/TRBV12-4|14|.|.
CASSLESAGYGYTF
TGTGCCAGCAGTTTGGAGTCGGCAGGCTATGGCTACACCTTC
>TRBJ2-6|TRBV11-2|17|few|.
CASSPRHGYSGANVLTF
TGTGCCAGCAGTCCAAGGCACGGTTACTCTGGGGCCAACGTCCTGACTTTC
>TRBJ1-2|TRBV21-1|14|few|.
CASTGSSENYGYTF
TGTGCCAGCACCGGTAGCTCAGAGAACTATGGCTACACCTTC
>TRBJ2-7|TRBV5-1|14|.|.
CASSLLATAYEQYF
TGCGCCAGCAGCTTACTAGCTACGGCCTACGAGCAGTACTTC
>TRBJ1-2|TRBV7-6|18|.|.
CASSLERGFAGDSYGYTF
TGTGCCAGCAGCTTAGAAAGAGGGTTCGCGGGGGACTCATATGGCTACACCTTC
>TRBJ1-6|TRBV5-5|14|.|TRBD1
CASSVEGGGSPLHF
TGTGCCAGCAGCGTCGAAGGGGGCGGATCACCCCTCCACTTT
>TRBJ1-2|TRBV6-5|14|few|.
CASSSRGAHSGYTF
TGTGCCAGCAGTTCCAGGGGTGCCCACTCTGGCTACACCTTC
>TRBJ1-2|TRBV12-3/TRBV12-4|16|few|TRBD1
CASSLSWTGMISGYTF
TGTGCCAGCAGTCTTTCCTGGACAGGGATGATTAGTGGCTACACCTTC
>TRBJ1-6|TRBV2|12|few|TRBD1
CASSGQGSTLHF
TGTGCCAGCAGCGGACAGGGGAGCACCCTCCACTTT
>TRBJ1-2|TRBV12-3/TRBV12-4|13|once|.
CASSNTGLSGYTF
TGTGCCAGCAGTAACACAGGTCTCTCTGGCTACACCTTC
>TRBJ2-5|TRBV7-2|17|many|TRBD2
CASSFSGLAGYQETQYF
TGTGCCAGCAGCTTTAGCGGTCTAGCGGGGTACCAAGAGACCCAGTACTTC
>TRBJ2-5|TRBV12-5|16|few|.
CASGFPGGGSEETQYF
TGTGCTAGTGGTTTCCCAGGAGGCGGGTCCGAGGAGACCCAGTACTTC
>TRBJ1-1|TRBV12-3/TRBV12-4|15|.|TRBD1
CASRRDRVVDTEAFF
TGTGCCAGCAGGAGGGACAGGGTAGTCGACACTGAAGCTTTCTTT
>TRBJ1-2|TRBV4-3|16|few|TRBD1
CASSRTPGQGNYGYTF
TGCGCCAGCAGCCGCACACCGGGACAGGGAAACTATGGCTACACCTTC
>TRBJ2-6|TRBV7-6|20|.|.
CASSPYGGLRGRSGANVLTF
TGTGCCAGCAGCCCCTACGGGGGTTTACGGGGACGCTCTGGGGCCAACGTCCTGACTTTC
>TRBJ2-2|TRBV27|15|few|TRBD2
CASSPGGLSAGELFF
TGTGCCAGCAGTCCGGGGGGACTATCTGCCGGGGAGCTGTTTTTT
>TRBJ2-1|TRBV5-6|15|few|.
CASRAGNWMSNEQFF
TGTGCCAGCAGGGCGGGGAACTGGATGAGCAATGAGCAGTTCTTC